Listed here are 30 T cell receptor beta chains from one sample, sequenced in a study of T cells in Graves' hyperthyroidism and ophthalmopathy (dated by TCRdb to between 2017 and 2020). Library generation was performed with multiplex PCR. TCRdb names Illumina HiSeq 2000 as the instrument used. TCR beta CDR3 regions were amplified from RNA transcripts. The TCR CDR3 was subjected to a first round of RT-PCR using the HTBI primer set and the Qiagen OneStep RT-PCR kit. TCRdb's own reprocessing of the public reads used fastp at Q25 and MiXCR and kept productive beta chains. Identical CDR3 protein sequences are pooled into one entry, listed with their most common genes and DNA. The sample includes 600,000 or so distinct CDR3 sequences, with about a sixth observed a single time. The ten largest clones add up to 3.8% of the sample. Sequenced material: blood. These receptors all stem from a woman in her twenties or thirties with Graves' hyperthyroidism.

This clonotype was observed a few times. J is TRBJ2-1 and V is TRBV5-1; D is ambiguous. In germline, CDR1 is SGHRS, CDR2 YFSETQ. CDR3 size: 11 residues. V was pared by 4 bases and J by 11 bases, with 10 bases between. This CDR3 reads CASSRRNKQFF. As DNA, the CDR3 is TGCGCCAGCAGCCGGCGGAATAAGCAGTTCTTC.

The chain's CDR3 is CASSPQTSGSFSEQYF. DNA for the CDR3: TGTGCCAGCTCACCTCAGACTAGCGGGAGCTTTTCCGAGCAGTACTTC. V and J are TRBV18 and TRBJ2-7; 12 nucleotides match TRBD2. The CDR3 contains 16 residues. Germline assignment: CDR1 KGHSH and CDR2 LQKENI. The J segment lost 6 bases and the V segment lost 3 bases, leaving 9 bases of the junction unmatched.

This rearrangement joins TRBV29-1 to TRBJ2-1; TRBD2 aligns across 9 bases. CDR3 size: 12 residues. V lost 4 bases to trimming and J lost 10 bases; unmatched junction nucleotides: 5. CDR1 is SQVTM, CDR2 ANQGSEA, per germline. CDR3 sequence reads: CSVVREGREQFF. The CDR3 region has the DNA TGCAGCGTTGTGCGGGAGGGCAGGGAGCAGTTCTTC.

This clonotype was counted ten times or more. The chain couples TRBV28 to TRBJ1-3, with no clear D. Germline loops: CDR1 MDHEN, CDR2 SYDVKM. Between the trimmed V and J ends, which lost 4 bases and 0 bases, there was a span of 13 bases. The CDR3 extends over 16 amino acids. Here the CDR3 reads CASSSLLGLSGNTIYF. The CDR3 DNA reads TGTGCCAGCAGTTCCCTTCTTGGCCTCTCTGGAAACACCATATATTTT.

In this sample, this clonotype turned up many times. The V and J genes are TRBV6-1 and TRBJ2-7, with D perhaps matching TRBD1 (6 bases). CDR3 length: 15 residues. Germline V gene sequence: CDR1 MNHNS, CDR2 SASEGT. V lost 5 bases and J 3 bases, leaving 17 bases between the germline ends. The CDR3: CASSHFLTGDYEQYF. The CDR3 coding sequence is TGTGCCAGCAGTCATTTTCTGACAGGCGACTACGAGCAGTACTTC.

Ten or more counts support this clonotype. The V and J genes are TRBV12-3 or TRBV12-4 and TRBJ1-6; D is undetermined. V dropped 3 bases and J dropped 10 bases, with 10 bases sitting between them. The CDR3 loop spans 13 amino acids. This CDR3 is CASSFARRSPLHF. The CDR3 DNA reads TGTGCCAGCAGTTTTGCCCGAAGGTCACCCCTCCACTTT.

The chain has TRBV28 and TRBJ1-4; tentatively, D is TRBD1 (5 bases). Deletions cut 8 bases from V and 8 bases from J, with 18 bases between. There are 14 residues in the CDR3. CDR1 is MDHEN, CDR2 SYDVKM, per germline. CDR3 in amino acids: CASGAGAGKEKLFF. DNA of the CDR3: TGTGCCAGCGGAGCTGGGGCAGGAAAAGAAAAACTGTTTTTT.

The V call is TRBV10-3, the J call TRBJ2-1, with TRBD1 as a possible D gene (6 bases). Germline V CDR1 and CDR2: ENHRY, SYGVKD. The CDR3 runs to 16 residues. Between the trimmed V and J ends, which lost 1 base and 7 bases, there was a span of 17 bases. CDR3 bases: TGTGCCATCAGTGAGTTATCATCCAGGGGAGAAAATGAGCAGTTCTTC. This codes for CAISELSSRGENEQFF.

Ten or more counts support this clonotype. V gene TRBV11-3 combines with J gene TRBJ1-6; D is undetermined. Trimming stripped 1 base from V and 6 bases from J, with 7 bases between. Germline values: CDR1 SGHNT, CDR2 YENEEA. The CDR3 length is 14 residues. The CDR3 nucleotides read TGTGCCAGCAGCTTAGGGGATCGTAATTCACCCCTCCACTTT. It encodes CASSLGDRNSPLHF.

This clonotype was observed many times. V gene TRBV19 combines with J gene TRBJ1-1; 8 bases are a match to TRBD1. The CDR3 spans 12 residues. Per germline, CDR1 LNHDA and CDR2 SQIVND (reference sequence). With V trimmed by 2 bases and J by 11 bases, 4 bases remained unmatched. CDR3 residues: CASSIRTGNAFF. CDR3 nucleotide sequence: TGTGCCAGTAGTATAAGGACAGGGAATGCTTTCTTT.

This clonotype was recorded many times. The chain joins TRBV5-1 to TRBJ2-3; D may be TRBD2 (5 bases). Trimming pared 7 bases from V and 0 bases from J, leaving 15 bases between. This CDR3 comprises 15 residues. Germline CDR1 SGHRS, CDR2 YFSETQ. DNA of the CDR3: TGCGCCAGCTACTCCGGGCGGGTTAGCACAGATACGCAGTATTTT. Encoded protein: CASYSGRVSTDTQYF.

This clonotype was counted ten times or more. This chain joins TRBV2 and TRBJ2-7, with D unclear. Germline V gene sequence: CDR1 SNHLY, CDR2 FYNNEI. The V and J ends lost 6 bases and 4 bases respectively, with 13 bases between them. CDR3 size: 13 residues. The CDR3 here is CASSRTPGYEQYF. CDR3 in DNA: TGTGCCAGCAGCCGAACCCCAGGATACGAGCAGTACTTC.

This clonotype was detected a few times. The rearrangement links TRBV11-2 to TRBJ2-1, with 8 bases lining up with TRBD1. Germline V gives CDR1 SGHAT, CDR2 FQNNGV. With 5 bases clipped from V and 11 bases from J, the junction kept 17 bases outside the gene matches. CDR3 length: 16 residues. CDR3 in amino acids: CASSHIRGLRLWQQFF. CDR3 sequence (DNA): TGTGCCAGCAGCCACATCAGGGGGCTAAGGTTGTGGCAGCAGTTCTTC.

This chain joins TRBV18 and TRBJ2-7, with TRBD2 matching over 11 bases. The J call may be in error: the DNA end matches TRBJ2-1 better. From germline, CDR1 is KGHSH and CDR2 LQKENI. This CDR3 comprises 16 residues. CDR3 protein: CASSPRGSGRADEQFF. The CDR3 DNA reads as TGTGCCAGCTCACCACGAGGTAGCGGGAGGGCCGACGAGCAGTTCTTC.

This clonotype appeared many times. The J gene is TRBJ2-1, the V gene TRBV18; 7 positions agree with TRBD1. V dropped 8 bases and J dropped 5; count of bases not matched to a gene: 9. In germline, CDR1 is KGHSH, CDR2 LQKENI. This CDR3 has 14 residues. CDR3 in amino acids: CASTLSDRDNEQFF. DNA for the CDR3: TGTGCCAGCACTCTTTCCGACAGGGACAATGAGCAGTTCTTC.

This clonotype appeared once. CDR3: CSVHGASGELFF. DNA for the CDR3: TGCAGCGTTCACGGGGCCTCCGGGGAGCTGTTTTTT. This chain connects TRBV29-1 to TRBJ2-2, with D perhaps TRBD1 or TRBD2 (5 bases each). CDR1 SQVTM and CDR2 ANQGSEA come from the germline V gene. The CDR3 spans 12 residues. The V gene lost 5 bases and the J gene lost 6 bases, with 10 bases spanning the gap.

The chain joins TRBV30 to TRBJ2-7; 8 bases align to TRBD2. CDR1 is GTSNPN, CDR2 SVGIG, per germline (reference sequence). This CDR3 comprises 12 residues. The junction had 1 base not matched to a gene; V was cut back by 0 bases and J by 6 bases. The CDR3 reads CAWSVREGEQYF. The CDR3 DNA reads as TGTGCCTGGAGTGTACGGGAGGGCGAGCAGTACTTC.

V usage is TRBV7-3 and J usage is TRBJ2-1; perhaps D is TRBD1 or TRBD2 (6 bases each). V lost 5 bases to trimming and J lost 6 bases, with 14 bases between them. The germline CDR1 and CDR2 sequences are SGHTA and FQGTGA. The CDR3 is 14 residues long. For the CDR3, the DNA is TGTGCCAGCAGCGCGGGACATCGAGGCAATGAGCAGTTCTTC. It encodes CASSAGHRGNEQFF.

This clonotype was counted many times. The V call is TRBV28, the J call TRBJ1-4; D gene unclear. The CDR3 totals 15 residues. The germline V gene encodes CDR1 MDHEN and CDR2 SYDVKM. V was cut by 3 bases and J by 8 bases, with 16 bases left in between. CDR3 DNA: TGTGCCAGCAGTTTCTGGACTAGGGAAGAGGAAAAACTGTTTTTT. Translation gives CASSFWTREEEKLFF.

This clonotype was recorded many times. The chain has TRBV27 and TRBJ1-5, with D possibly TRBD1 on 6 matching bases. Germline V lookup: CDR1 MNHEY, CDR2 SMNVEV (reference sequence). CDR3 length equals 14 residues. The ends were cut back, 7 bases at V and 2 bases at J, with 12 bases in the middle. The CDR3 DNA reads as TGTGCCAGCATGCAGGGGCGCGGCAATCAGCCCCAGCATTTT. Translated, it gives CASMQGRGNQPQHF.

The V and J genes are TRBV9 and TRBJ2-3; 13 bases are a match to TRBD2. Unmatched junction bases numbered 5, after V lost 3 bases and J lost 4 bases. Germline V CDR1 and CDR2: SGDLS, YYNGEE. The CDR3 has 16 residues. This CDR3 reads CASSGGTSGIADTQYF. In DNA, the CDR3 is TGTGCCAGCAGCGGCGGGACTAGCGGGATCGCAGATACGCAGTATTTT.

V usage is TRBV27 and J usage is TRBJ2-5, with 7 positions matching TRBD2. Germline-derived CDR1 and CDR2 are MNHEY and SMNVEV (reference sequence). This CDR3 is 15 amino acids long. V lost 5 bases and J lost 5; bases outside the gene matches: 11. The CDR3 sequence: CASSTYGEGEETQYF. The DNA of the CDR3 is TGTGCCAGCAGTACCTACGGGGAGGGAGAGGAGACCCAGTACTTC.

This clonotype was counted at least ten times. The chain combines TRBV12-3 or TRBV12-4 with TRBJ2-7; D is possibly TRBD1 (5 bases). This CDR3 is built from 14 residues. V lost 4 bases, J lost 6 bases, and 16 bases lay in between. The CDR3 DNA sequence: TGTGCCAGCAGTTCGGTTGGGGCTAAACGCGAGCAGTACTTC. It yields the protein CASSSVGAKREQYF.

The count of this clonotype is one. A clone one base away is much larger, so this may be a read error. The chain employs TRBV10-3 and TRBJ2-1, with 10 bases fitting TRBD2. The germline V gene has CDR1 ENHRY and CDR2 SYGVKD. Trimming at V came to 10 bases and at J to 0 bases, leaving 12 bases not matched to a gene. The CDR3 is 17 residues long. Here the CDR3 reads CATGTSERDSSYNEQFF. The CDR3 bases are TGTGCCACCGGGACTAGCGAGAGGGACAGCTCCTACAATGAGCAGTTCTTC.

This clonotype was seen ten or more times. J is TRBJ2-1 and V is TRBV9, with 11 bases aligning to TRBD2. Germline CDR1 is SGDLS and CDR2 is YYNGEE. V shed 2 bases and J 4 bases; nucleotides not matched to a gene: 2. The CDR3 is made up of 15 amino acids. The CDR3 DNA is TGTGCCAGCAGCGTCACTAGCGGGGGTTACAATGAGCAGTTCTTC. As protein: CASSVTSGGYNEQFF. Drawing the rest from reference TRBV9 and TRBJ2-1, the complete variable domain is DSGVTQTPKHLITATGQRVTLRCSPRSGDLSVYWYQQSLDQGLQFLIQYYNGEERAKGNILERFSAQQFPDLHSELNLSSLELGDSALYFCASSVTSGGYNEQFFGPGTRLTVL.

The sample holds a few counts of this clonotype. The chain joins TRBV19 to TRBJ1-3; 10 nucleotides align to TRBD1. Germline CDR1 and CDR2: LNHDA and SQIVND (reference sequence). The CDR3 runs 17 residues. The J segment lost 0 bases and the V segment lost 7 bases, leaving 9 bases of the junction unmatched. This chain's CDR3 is CASKTDRGSASGNTIYF. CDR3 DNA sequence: TGTGCCAGTAAAACGGACAGGGGGAGCGCCTCTGGAAACACCATATATTTT.

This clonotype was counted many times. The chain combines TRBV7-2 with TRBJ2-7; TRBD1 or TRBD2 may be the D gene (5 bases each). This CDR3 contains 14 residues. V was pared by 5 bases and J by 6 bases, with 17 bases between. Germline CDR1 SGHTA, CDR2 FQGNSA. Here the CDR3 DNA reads TGTGCCAGCAGCCCTTTTCGGGACCGGGGCGAGCAGTACTTC. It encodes CASSPFRDRGEQYF.

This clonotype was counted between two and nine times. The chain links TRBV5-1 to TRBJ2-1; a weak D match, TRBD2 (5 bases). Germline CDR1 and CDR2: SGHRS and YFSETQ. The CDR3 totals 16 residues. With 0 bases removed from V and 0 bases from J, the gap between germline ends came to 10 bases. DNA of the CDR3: TGCGCCAGCAGCTTGGATCCGGGGAGCTCCTACAATGAGCAGTTCTTC. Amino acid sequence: CASSLDPGSSYNEQFF.

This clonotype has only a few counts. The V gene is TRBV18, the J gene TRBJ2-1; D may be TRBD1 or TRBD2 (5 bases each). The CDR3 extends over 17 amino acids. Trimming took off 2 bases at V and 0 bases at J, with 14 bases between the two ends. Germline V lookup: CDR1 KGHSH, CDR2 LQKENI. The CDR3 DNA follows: TGTGCCAGCTCACCATACTCGGGACGGAACTCCTACAATGAGCAGTTCTTC. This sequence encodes CASSPYSGRNSYNEQFF.

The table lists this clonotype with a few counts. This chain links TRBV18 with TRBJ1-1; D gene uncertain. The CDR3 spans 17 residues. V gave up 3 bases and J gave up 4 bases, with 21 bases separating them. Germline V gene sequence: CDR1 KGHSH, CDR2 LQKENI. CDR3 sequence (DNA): TGTGCCAGCTCACCTCCGGGCCCTATGATCGGGAGCACTGAAGCTTTCTTT. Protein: CASSPPGPMIGSTEAFF. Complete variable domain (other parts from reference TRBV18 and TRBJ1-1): NAGVMQNPRHLVRRRGQEARLRCSPMKGHSHVYWYRQLPEEGLKFMVYLQKENIIDESGMPKERFSAEFPKEGPSILRIQQVVRGDSAAYFCASSPPGPMIGSTEAFFGQGTRLTVV.